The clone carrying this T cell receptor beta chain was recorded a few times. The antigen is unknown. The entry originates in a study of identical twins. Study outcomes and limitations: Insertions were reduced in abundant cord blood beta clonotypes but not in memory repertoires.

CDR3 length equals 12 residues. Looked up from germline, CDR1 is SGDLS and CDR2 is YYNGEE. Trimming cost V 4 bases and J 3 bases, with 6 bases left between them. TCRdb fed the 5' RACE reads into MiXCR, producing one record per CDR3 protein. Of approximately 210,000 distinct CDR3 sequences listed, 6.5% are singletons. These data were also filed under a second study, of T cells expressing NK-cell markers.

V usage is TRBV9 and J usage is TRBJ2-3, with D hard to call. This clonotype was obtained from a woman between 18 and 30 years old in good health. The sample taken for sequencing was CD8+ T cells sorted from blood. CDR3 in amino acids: CASSTGTDTQYF. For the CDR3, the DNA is TGTGCCAGCAGCACCGGGACAGATACGCAGTATTTT.